The rows below give T cell receptor beta chains drawn from one sample of a study of T-cell reconstitution after alpha-beta-depleted transplantation in children. MiXCR was run by TCRdb on the PCR reads, yielding one entry per CDR3 protein. The table records about 690,000 distinct CDR3 sequences, over 15% of them present only once. This specimen was PBMCs from the stem cell graft donor, taken from the stem cell graft. The origin of the receptors is a human donor who donated a stem cell graft to a child with acute myeloid leukemia. Each CDR3 is given without its conserved first and last residue. Each record gives: J gene, CDR3 length, V gene, CDR3 protein.

TRBJ1-6 13 TRBV4-2 ASSQEWDRPSPLH
TRBJ2-1 13 TRBV5-6 ASSLRRGGLNEQF
TRBJ2-7 9 TRBV12-3/TRBV12-4 ASSFGVTSY
TRBJ1-6 13 TRBV6-5 ASSGDRGLNSPLH
TRBJ2-1 14 TRBV5-1 ASSPQGAEGYNEQF
TRBJ1-6 10 TRBV12-3/TRBV12-4 ASSFGGSPLH
TRBJ1-5 12 TRBV12-3/TRBV12-4 ASSLKGDNQPQH
TRBJ2-2 15 TRBV4-3 ASSHFNRRLNTGELF
TRBJ2-5 14 TRBV7-9 ASSLAGAGTQETQY
TRBJ2-3 14 TRBV7-2 ASSLVGGQITDTQY
TRBJ2-1 18 TRBV15 ATSGRISGGSSSGYNEQF
TRBJ1-2 11 TRBV20-1 SAPTGVDYGYT
TRBJ1-1 13 TRBV20-1 SARDPQVGDTEAF
TRBJ2-3 15 TRBV13 ASSPQGSGGFRDTQY
TRBJ1-1 12 TRBV12-3/TRBV12-4 ASSSQVMNTEAF
TRBJ1-1 11 TRBV12-3/TRBV12-4 ASSRHINTEAF
TRBJ1-3 12 TRBV12-3/TRBV12-4 ASSRSGVANTIY
TRBJ1-1 12 TRBV20-1 SAAPRAGHTEAF
TRBJ2-3 13 TRBV5-1 ASSLEAGDTDTQY
TRBJ2-1 11 TRBV5-1 ASSLTGADEQF
TRBJ2-3 12 TRBV20-1 SAIMAGRTDTQY
TRBJ2-2 11 TRBV5-1 ASSFGASGELF
TRBJ2-1 13 TRBV7-2 ASSPRDFLNNEQF
TRBJ2-5 13 TRBV20-1 SARPGGLAAETQY
TRBJ2-2 15 TRBV5-5 ASSLGDRGWNGGELF
TRBJ2-3 13 TRBV29-1 SVGGGTYRTDTQY
TRBJ2-3 11 TRBV5-1 ASSWTGTDTQY
TRBJ2-2 13 TRBV10-3 AISESTGNTGELF
TRBJ2-7 10 TRBV6-2/TRBV6-3 ATQLSGNEQY
TRBJ2-3 11 TRBV20-1 SAINPGSDTQY
TRBJ2-2 13 TRBV7-6 ASSISGVNTGELF
TRBJ2-5 13 TRBV5-1 ASSTSAGEQETQY
TRBJ2-3 13 TRBV20-1 SARDWGGPTDTQY
TRBJ2-1 12 TRBV7-9 ASSSNSGSNEQF
TRBJ2-3 10 TRBV29-1 SVGTSTDTQY
TRBJ1-5 12 TRBV15 ATSRDGADQPQH
TRBJ2-1 13 TRBV5-6 ASSLDRVGGNEQF
TRBJ1-1 14 TRBV5-1 ASSTAGGPMNTEAF
TRBJ2-5 9 TRBV20-1 SFIVVETQY
TRBJ2-5 11 TRBV25-1 ASAGFGVETQY